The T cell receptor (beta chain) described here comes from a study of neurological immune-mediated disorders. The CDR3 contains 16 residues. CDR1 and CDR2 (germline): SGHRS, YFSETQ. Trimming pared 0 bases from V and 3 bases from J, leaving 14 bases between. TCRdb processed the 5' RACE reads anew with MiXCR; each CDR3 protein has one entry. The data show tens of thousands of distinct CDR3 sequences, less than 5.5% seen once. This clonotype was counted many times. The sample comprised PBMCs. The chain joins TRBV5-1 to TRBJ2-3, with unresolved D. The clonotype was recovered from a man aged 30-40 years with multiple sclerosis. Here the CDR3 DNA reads TGCGCCAGCAGCTTGGGTATTCTTACACCAACAGATACGCAGTATTTT. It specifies CASSLGILTPTDTQYF.